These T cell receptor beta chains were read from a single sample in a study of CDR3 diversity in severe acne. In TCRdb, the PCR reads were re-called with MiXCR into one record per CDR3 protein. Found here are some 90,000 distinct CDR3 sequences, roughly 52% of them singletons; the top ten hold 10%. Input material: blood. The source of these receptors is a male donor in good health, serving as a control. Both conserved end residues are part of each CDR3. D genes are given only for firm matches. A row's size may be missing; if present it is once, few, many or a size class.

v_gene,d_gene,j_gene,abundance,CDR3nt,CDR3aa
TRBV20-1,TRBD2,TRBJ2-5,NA,TGCAGTGCTGACCTGCCTCACCTAGCGGGGCAAGAGACCCAGTACTTC,CSADLPHLAGQETQYF
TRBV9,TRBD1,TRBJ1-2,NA,TGTGCCAGCGGCCAAACATTAGGGACAGGGGCTTACTATGGCTACACCTTC,CASGQTLGTGAYYGYTF
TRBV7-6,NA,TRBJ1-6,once,TGTGCCAGCAGCTTAGTTTATAAGGCCACCCCCCTCCACACCCTCCACTTT,CASSLVYKATPLHTLHF
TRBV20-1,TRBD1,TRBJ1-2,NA,TGCAGAGGGACAGGGGGCTATTTTTATGGCTACACCTTC,CRGTGGYFYGYTF
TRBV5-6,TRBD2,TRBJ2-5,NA,TGTGCCAGCAACAAAGGGACTAGCGGGAGTCGCCAAGAGACCCAGTACTTC,CASNKGTSGSRQETQYF
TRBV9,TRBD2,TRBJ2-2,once,TGTGCCAGCAGCGTAGAGTCGGGAGGGCTGTTTTTT,CASSVESGGLFF
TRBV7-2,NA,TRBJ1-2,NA,TGTGCCAGCAGCCCAACCTTGGCTAACTGTGGCTACACCTTC,CASSPTLANCGYTF
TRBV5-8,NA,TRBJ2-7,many,TGTGCCAGCAGCCTGACAGGCTACGAGCAGTACTTC,CASSLTGYEQYF
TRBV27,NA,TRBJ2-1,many,TGTGCCAGCAGCCTACTATCGGACGGGCGGGAGCAGTTCTTC,CASSLLSDGREQFF
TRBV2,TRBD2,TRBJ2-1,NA,TGTGCCGGAGGGACTAGCGGATACTACAATGAGCAGTTCTTC,CAGGTSGYYNEQFF
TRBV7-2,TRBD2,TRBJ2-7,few,TGTGCCAGCAGCTTAGTCGGGGGTAGCGGGAGTTGGGAGCAGTACTTC,CASSLVGGSGSWEQYF
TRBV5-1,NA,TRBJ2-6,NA,TGCGCCAGCAGCCCTGGGGGACTCTCTGGGGCCAACGTCCTGACTTTC,CASSPGGLSGANVLTF
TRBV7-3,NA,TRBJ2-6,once,TGTGCCAGCAGCTTATGGGCAGGGGCCAACGTCCTGACTTTC,CASSLWAGANVLTF
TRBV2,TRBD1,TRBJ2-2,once,TGTGCCAGCATGGGACAGGGGGGTGGGGAGCTGTTTTTT,CASMGQGGGELFF
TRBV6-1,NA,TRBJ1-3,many,TGTGCCAGCAGCATAGACGGAGGCTCTGGAAACACCATATATTTT,CASSIDGGSGNTIYF
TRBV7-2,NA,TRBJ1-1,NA,TGTGCCAGCTACAGGGCCACTGAAGCTTTCTTT,CASYRATEAFF
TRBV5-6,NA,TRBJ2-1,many,TGTGCCAGCAGCTTGGACCGGGGCGCTGAAGGGAATGAGCAGTTCTTC,CASSLDRGAEGNEQFF
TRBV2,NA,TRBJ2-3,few,TGTGCCAGCAGGGAGGCGAGCACAGATACGCAGTATTTT,CASREASTDTQYF
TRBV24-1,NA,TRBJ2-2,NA,TGCGCCACCTCCCGGGGGAGATACACCGGGGAGCTGTTTTTC,CATSRGRYTGELFF
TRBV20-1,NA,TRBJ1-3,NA,TGCAGTGCTAGAGCCCCAGCAATCTCTGGAAACACCATATATTTT,CSARAPAISGNTIYF
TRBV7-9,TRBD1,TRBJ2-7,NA,TGTGCCAGCGCAACATCGGGGACAGGGGGCCTCGAGCAGTACTTC,CASATSGTGGLEQYF
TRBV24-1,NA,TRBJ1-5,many,TGTGCCACCAATACGGAGAATAGCAATCAGCCCCAGCATTTT,CATNTENSNQPQHF
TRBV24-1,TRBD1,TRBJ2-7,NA,TGTGCCACCAGTGATTTGGAACTGGGACAGGGCTCCTACGAGCAGTACTTC,CATSDLELGQGSYEQYF
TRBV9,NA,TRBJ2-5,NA,TGTGCCAGCAGCTTATTTCAGGGGACCCAGTACTTC,CASSLFQGTQYF
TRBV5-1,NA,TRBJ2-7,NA,TGCGCCAGCAGCTTGGACATCCTGGGAGAGCAGTACTTC,CASSLDILGEQYF
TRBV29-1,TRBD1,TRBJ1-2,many,TGCAGCGTTGACCTTACAGGGGAAATCTATGGCTACACCTTC,CSVDLTGEIYGYTF
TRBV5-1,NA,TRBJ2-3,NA,TGCGCCAGCAGCTTGGACGCAGGCACAGATACGCAGTATTTT,CASSLDAGTDTQYF
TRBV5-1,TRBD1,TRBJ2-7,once,TGCGCCAGCAGCTTGACCGGGACAGGGGGAGTCTACGAGCAGTACTTC,CASSLTGTGGVYEQYF
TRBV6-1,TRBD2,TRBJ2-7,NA,TGTGCCAGCAGCCTAGCGGGGATTACGGGAAACGAGCAGTACTTC,CASSLAGITGNEQYF
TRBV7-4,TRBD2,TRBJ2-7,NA,TGTGCCAGCAGCTCGTCTGGTAGCGGGAGATTCGGCTCCTACGAGCAGTACTTC,CASSSSGSGRFGSYEQYF
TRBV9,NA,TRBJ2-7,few,TGTGCCAGCAGCGTTGGCACAGGGTTGGACGAGCAGTACTTC,CASSVGTGLDEQYF
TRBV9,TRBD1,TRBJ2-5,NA,TGTGCCAGCAGCCCGGGACAGGAGGGGACCCAGTACTTC,CASSPGQEGTQYF